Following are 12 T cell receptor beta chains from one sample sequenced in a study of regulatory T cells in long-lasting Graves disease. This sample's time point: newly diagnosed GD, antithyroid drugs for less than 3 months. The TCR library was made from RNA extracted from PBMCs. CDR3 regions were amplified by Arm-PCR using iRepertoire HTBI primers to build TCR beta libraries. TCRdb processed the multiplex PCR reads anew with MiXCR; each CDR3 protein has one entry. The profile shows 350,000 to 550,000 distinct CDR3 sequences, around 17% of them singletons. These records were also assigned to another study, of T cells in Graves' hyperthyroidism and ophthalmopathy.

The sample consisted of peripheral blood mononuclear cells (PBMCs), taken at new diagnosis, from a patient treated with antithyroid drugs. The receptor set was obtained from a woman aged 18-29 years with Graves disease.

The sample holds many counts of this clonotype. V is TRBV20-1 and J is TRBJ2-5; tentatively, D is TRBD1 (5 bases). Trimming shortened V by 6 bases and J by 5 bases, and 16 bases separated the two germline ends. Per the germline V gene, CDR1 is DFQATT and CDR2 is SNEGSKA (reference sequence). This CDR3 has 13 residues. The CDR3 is CSAGPRVVETQYF. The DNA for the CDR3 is TGCAGTGCAGGCCCCAGGGTAGTGGAGACCCAGTACTTC.

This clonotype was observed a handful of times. The CDR3 DNA sequence: TGCAGCGCCAGGGGGGTGAGGGACAGGGCGCTCAATGAGCAGTTCTTC. Translation: CSARGVRDRALNEQFF. The chain links TRBV29-1 to TRBJ2-1, with 9 bases fitting TRBD1. Trimming removed 7 bases from V and 6 bases from J; junction bases left unmatched: 16. Per germline, CDR1 SQVTM and CDR2 ANQGSEA. The CDR3 consists of 16 residues.

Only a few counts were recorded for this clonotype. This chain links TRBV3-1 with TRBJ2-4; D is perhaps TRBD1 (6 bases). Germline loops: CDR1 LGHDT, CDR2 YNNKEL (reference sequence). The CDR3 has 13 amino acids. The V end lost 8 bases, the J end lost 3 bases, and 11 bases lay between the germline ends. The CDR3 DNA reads TGTGCCAGCGCCGGACAGTTCAAAAACATTCAGTACTTC. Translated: CASAGQFKNIQYF.

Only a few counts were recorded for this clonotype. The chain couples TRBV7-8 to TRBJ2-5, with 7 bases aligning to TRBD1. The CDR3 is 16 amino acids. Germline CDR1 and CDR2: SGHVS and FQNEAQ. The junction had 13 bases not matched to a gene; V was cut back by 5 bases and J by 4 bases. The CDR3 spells CASSLRQGLGVETQYF. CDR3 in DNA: TGTGCCAGCAGCCTAAGACAGGGCCTGGGAGTAGAGACCCAGTACTTC.

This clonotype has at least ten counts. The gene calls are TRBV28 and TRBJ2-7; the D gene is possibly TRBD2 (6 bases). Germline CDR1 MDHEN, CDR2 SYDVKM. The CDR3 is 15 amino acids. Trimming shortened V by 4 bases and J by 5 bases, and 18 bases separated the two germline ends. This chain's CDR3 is CASSSPGEMKHEQYF. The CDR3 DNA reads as TGTGCCAGCAGTTCCCCGGGGGAGATGAAGCACGAGCAGTACTTC.

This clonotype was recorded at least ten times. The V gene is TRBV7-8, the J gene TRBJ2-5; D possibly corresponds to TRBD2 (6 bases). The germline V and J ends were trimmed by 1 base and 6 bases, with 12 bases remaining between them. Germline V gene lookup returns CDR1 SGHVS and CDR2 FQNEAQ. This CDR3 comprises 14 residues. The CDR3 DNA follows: TGTGCCAGCAGCTTAGTAGGGGCGGGGAAGACCCAGTACTTC. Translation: CASSLVGAGKTQYF.

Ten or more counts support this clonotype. The CDR3 is CASSQREGRSYEQYF. The CDR3 DNA reads as TGTGCCAGCAGCCAGCGGGAGGGCCGGTCCTACGAGCAGTACTTC. This rearrangement joins TRBV3-1 to TRBJ2-7, with TRBD2 matching 9 bases. The CDR3 spans 15 residues. V was clipped by 3 bases and J by 1 base; unmatched bases: 4. Looked up from germline, CDR1 is LGHDT and CDR2 is YNNKEL (reference sequence).

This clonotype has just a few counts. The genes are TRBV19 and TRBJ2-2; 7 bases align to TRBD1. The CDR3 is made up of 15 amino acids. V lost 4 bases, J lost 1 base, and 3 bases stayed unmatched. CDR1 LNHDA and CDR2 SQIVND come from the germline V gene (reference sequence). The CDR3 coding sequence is TGTGCCAGTAGTAGACGGACAGGGAACACCGGGGAGCTGTTTTTT. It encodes CASSRRTGNTGELFF.

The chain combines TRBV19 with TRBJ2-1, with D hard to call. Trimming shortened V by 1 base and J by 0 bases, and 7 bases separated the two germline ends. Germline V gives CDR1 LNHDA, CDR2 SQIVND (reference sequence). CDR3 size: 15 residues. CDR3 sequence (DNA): TGTGCCAGTAGTATAGGCCCGTTCTCCTACAATGAGCAGTTCTTC. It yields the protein CASSIGPFSYNEQFF. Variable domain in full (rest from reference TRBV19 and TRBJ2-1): DGGITQSPKYLFRKEGQNVTLSCEQNLNHDAMYWYRQDPGQGLRLIYYSQIVNDFQKGDIAEGYSVSREKKESFPLTVTSAQKNPTAFYLCASSIGPFSYNEQFFGPGTRLTVL.

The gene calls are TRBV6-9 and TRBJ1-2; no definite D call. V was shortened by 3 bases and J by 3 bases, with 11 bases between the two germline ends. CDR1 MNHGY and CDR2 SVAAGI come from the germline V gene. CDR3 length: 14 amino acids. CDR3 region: CASSYEAADYGYTF. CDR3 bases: TGTGCCAGCAGTTACGAGGCAGCCGACTATGGCTACACCTTC.

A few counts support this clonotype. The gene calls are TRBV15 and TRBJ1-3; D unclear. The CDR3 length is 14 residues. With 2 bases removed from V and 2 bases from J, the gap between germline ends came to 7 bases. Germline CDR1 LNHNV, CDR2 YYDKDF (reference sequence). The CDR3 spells CATSRTHPGNTIYF. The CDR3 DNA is TGTGCCACCAGCAGAACCCATCCTGGAAACACCATATATTTT.

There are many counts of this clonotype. CDR3 protein: CASSLLAGGPGETQYF. The DNA of the CDR3 is TGTGCCAGCAGCCTGCTAGCGGGAGGGCCGGGAGAGACCCAGTACTTC. The chain links TRBV7-2 to TRBJ2-5, with TRBD2 matching 12 bases. The junction had 8 bases not matched to a gene; V was cut back by 5 bases and J by 4 bases. Per germline, CDR1 SGHTA and CDR2 FQGNSA. This CDR3 region has 16 residues.